This TCR beta chain is drawn from a study of T cells after yellow fever vaccination. For the study at large: Any fraction with a low cell number was prepared using SMART-Seq v4 Ultra Low Input.

The authors made TCR cDNA by 5'RACE template switching, adding a universal primer site and UMIs. TCRdb passed the 5' RACE reads through MiXCR, listing each CDR3 protein once. The table includes 500,000 to 550,000 distinct CDR3 sequences, roughly a fifth detected once. Study results and limitations: Primary-vaccination clones mostly resurfaced post-booster (96% CD4, roughly 90% CD8). The CD4 and CD8 compartments had a small share of their clonotypes in common.

The CDR3 length is 12 residues. V lost 5 bases to trimming and J lost 10 bases, with 12 bases between them. This clonotype has only a few counts. What it binds is unknown. The receptor was isolated from a man aged 18 to 29 who received the YFV17D yellow fever vaccine. This rearrangement joins TRBV12-3 or TRBV12-4 to TRBJ2-1; D is ambiguous. Here the sequenced sample was PBMCs, taken less than 25 days after the first yellow fever vaccination. The CDR3: CASSPTMKEQFF. The DNA for the CDR3 is TGTGCCAGCAGTCCTACAATGAAGGAGCAGTTCTTC.